The rows below give T cell receptor beta chains drawn from one sample of a study of T cells after yellow fever vaccination. From the 5' RACE reads, TCRdb called clonotypes with MiXCR, one entry per CDR3 protein. The sample contains some 600,000 distinct CDR3 sequences, about a sixth of which appear only once. The input for sequencing was PBMCs, taken less than 6 days after the first yellow fever vaccination. These receptors all come from a man between 18 and 35 years old who received the YFV17D yellow fever vaccine. Both conserved end residues are part of each CDR3. Fields, in order: CDR3 length, D gene, clone size, J gene, V gene, CDR3 DNA, CDR3 protein. The D gene is left open where the match is weak. Expanded clones get a size class; other rows say once, few or many, or leave the size out.

13	.	few	TRBJ2-7	TRBV6-2/TRBV6-3	TGTGCCAGCAGTTACTGGGGGACCTACGAGCAGTACTTC	CASSYWGTYEQYF
13	TRBD1	few	TRBJ2-5	TRBV6-1	TGTGCCAGCACCGGACAGGGGGCTAGGACCCAGTACTTC	CASTGQGARTQYF
18	.	few	TRBJ2-6	TRBV11-2	TGTGCCAGCAGCCCCCGGGTCTTATTGCTCTCTGGGGCCAACGTCCTGACTTTC	CASSPRVLLLSGANVLTF
15	.	.	TRBJ1-4	TRBV5-1	TGCGCCAGCAGCTCGTTTCCGGGGGCGGAGGAAAAACTGTTTTTT	CASSSFPGAEEKLFF
15	.	.	TRBJ2-1	TRBV7-9	TGTGCCAGCAGCTTAGTATTGGAGCCGGTTGGTGAGCAGTTCTTC	CASSLVLEPVGEQFF
11	.	few	TRBJ1-1	TRBV24-1	TGTGCCACCATTATCAGCACTGAAGCTTTTTTT	CATIISTEAFF
14	.	.	TRBJ2-5	TRBV7-2	TGTGCCAGCAGCTTAAGGCAGGGATGGGAGACCCAGTACTTC	CASSLRQGWETQYF
14	TRBD2	.	TRBJ2-3	TRBV29-1	TGCAGCGTTAGAAGCGGGGGGGCACGAGATACGCAGTATTTT	CSVRSGGARDTQYF
15	TRBD1	few	TRBJ1-2	TRBV5-5	TGTGCCAGCAGCTTCGGCGACAGGGGACTCTATGGCTACACCTTC	CASSFGDRGLYGYTF
18	.	few	TRBJ2-3	TRBV19	TGTGCCAGTAGCCCACAGGGACCTCGGGGCTTTAGCACAGATACGCAGTATTTT	CASSPQGPRGFSTDTQYF
14	TRBD1	many	TRBJ2-3	TRBV12-3/TRBV12-4	TGTGCCAGCATAGTGGGACAGGGCACAGATACGCAGTATTTT	CASIVGQGTDTQYF
13	.	.	TRBJ1-2	TRBV6-5	TGTGCCACTGGGGGGGCCCAGGGCTATGGCTACACCTTC	CATGGAQGYGYTF
16	.	.	TRBJ1-2	TRBV7-9	TGTGCCAGCAGCTTAATACCCCTAACAGGAGGTGATGGCTACACCTTC	CASSLIPLTGGDGYTF
16	TRBD1	few	TRBJ2-7	TRBV4-1	TGCGCCAGCAGCCGGCCCCCGGGACAGGGCATCTACGAGCAGTACTTC	CASSRPPGQGIYEQYF
17	TRBD1	.	TRBJ1-5	TRBV15	TGTGCCACCAGCAGAGATCACGCAGGGGGCAGAGGTCAGCCCCAGCATTTT	CATSRDHAGGRGQPQHF
16	.	few	TRBJ2-7	TRBV7-9	TGTGCCAGCAGCACCCGTCGGGGAGATGGGTCCTTCGAGCAGTACTTC	CASSTRRGDGSFEQYF
14	.	.	TRBJ1-1	TRBV4-2	TGTGCCAGCAGGTTCGAATGGGGGGACACTGAAGCTTTCTTT	CASRFEWGDTEAFF